Below, 24 T cell receptor beta chains from the same sample are listed, as sequenced in a study of T cells in localized non-small cell lung cancer. The method was immunoSEQ multiplex PCR; TCRdb's version includes in-frame clones alone and lacks a portion of them. The sample yields over a thousand clones, more than 25% seen once. The sample in question was normal lung tissue next to the tumor, obtained before any cancer treatment. The receptors were sampled from a male donor at least 60 years old with stage I lung adenocarcinoma.

The chain joins TRBV9 to TRBJ2-7; D might be TRBD1 or TRBD2, each matching 5 bases. V lost 0 bases and J lost 5, with 15 bases in between. From germline, CDR1 is SGDLS and CDR2 YYNGEE. CDR3 length equals 15 residues. The CDR3 sequence: CASSVDGGGENEQYF. The CDR3 region has the DNA TGTGCCAGCAGCGTAGATGGGGGTGGCGAGAACGAGCAGTACTTC.

V and J are TRBV11-3 and TRBJ2-1; 8 nucleotides line up with TRBD1. CDR1 and CDR2 (germline): SGHNT, YENEEA. J was trimmed by 0 bases and V by 4 bases; bases with no gene match: 5. The CDR3 sequence is 16 residues long. This chain's CDR3 is CASSSQGAPSYNEQFF. The CDR3 coding sequence is TGTGCCAGCAGCTCCCAGGGGGCTCCCTCCTACAATGAGCAGTTCTTC.

The chain joins TRBV19 to TRBJ2-3; 8 bases agree with TRBD1. The CDR3 extends over 15 amino acids. Germline-derived CDR1 and CDR2 are LNHDA and SQIVND (reference sequence). Unmatched junction bases numbered 5, after V lost 4 bases and J lost 2 bases. The CDR3 DNA follows: TGTGCCAGTAGTAAGGACAGGGCCTCCACAGATACGCAGTATTTT. This codes for CASSKDRASTDTQYF. Combining the CDR3 with reference TRBV19 and TRBJ2-3 gives the whole variable domain DGGITQSPKYLFRKEGQNVTLSCEQNLNHDAMYWYRQDPGQGLRLIYYSQIVNDFQKGDIAEGYSVSREKKESFPLTVTSAQKNPTAFYLCASSKDRASTDTQYFGPGTRLTVL.

This clone was seen more than once but under ten times. This chain uses TRBV7-1 with TRBJ2-2; the D gene is possibly TRBD1 (5 bases). TRBV7-1 is reported as an ORF; its role is uncertain. Trimming removed 4 bases from V and 5 bases from J, with 8 bases in between. This CDR3 is 13 amino acids long. The DNA for the CDR3 is TGTGCCAGCAGCTTAGCAGGGACCGGGGAGCTGTTTTTT. Its protein product is CASSLAGTGELFF.

This clone was detected only a few times. V is TRBV11-3 and J is TRBJ2-3; a possible D gene is TRBD1 (5 bases). The V gene's germline CDR1 is SGHNT and CDR2 YENEEA. V dropped 5 bases and J dropped 0 bases, with 9 bases sitting between them. The CDR3 runs 14 residues. The CDR3 DNA sequence: TGTGCCAGCAGCCTTGGGGCGAGCACAGATACGCAGTATTTT. As protein: CASSLGASTDTQYF.

This clone was picked up a small number of times. The chain recombines TRBV19 with TRBJ1-4, with D hard to call. The CDR3 length is 15 residues. Germline assignment: CDR1 LNHDA and CDR2 SQIVND (reference sequence). Trimming pared 1 base from V and 0 bases from J, leaving 6 bases between. The CDR3 reads CASSIGVTTNEKLFF. In nucleotides, the CDR3 is TGTGCCAGTAGTATAGGCGTGACAACTAATGAAAAACTGTTTTTT.

This clone has more than one count but fewer than ten. The V and J genes are TRBV11-3 and TRBJ2-7, with 12 positions matching TRBD1. Germline-derived CDR1 and CDR2 are SGHNT and YENEEA. This CDR3 has 15 amino acids. Trimming removed 6 bases from V and 4 bases from J; junction bases left unmatched: 7. CDR3 loop: CASSTGTGGFYEQYF. CDR3 DNA: TGTGCCAGCAGTACCGGGACAGGGGGCTTTTACGAGCAGTACTTC.

This clone is a singleton in its sample. V is TRBV19 and J is TRBJ2-6; tentative D call: TRBD2 (5 bases). The CDR3 consists of 20 residues. Deletions cut 7 bases from V and 0 bases from J, with 25 bases between. Germline V gene sequence: CDR1 LNHDA, CDR2 SQIVND (reference sequence). Here the CDR3 reads CASTMYPLSGIYSGANVLTF. CDR3 coding DNA: TGTGCCAGTACCATGTATCCCCTCTCCGGGATCTACTCTGGGGCCAACGTCCTGACTTTC.

V and J are TRBV30 and TRBJ2-4; a weak D match, TRBD1 (7 bases). CDR1 GTSNPN and CDR2 SVGIG come from the germline V gene (reference sequence). The V and J ends lost 0 bases and 7 bases respectively, with 13 bases between them. The length of the CDR3 is 14 residues. As DNA, the CDR3 is TGTGCCTGGAGTGTGCAGGGGGGCTGGAACATTCAGTACTTC. This gives the protein CAWSVQGGWNIQYF.

The gene calls are TRBV11-3 and TRBJ2-5; the match to TRBD1 covers 9 bases. The germline V gene encodes CDR1 SGHNT and CDR2 YENEEA. The CDR3 contains 14 residues. V was pared by 5 bases and J by 2 bases, with 3 bases of the junction left unmatched. CDR3 residues: CASSPGTGQETQYF. The CDR3 nucleotides are TGTGCCAGCAGCCCCGGGACAGGGCAAGAGACCCAGTACTTC.

J is TRBJ2-1 and V is TRBV6-8; D possibly corresponds to TRBD2 (5 bases). Germline-derived CDR1 and CDR2 are MNHGY and SAAAGT. V lost 7 bases to trimming and J lost 9 bases, with 13 bases between them. The CDR3 sequence is 12 residues long. CDR3 residues: CASTEIRGEQFF. CDR3 nucleotides: TGTGCCAGCACCGAGATTCGGGGTGAGCAGTTCTTC.

This rearrangement joins TRBV6-8 to TRBJ1-2; TRBD1 is a possible D gene (6 bases). CDR3 length equals 17 residues. Trimming pared 0 bases from V and 8 bases from J, leaving 22 bases between. CDR1 and CDR2 (germline): MNHGY, SAAAGT. CDR3 in DNA: TGTGCCAGCAGTTACTCCACGGGGGGGGCAGGTAGTGGCGGCTACACCTTC. As protein: CASSYSTGGAGSGGYTF.

The chain employs TRBV18 and TRBJ2-2, with a weak D call TRBD1 (6 bases). The CDR3 totals 17 residues. The germline V gene has CDR1 KGHSH and CDR2 LQKENI. Trimming removed 3 bases at V and 5 bases at J, with 19 bases between. CDR3 region: CASSPRDTRGGTGELFF. The CDR3 DNA follows: TGTGCCAGCTCACCCCGTGATACCAGGGGTGGGACCGGGGAGCTGTTTTTT.

This clone was seen only a few times. J is TRBJ2-3 and V is TRBV6-8, with 9 bases identical to TRBD2. Germline V gives CDR1 MNHGY, CDR2 SAAAGT. The CDR3 is 16 residues long. The V and J ends lost 2 bases and 1 base, in that order; junction bases with no gene match: 4. The CDR3 is CASSYGLAGGTDTQYF. The CDR3 region has the DNA TGTGCCAGCAGTTACGGGTTAGCGGGGGGCACAGATACGCAGTATTTT.

V gene TRBV5-1 combines with J gene TRBJ2-7, with 8 positions matching TRBD1. The germline gives CDR1 SGHRS, CDR2 YFSETQ. V gave up 1 base and J gave up 6 bases; unmatched junction bases: 9. The CDR3 is made up of 15 amino acids. The CDR3 here is CASSLLQGASLEQYF. CDR3 DNA: TGCGCCAGCAGCTTGTTGCAGGGGGCCTCCCTCGAGCAGTACTTC. The full variable domain, in which reference TRBV5-1 and TRBJ2-7 provide the parts outside the CDR3, is KAGVTQTPRYLIKTRGQQVTLSCSPISGHRSVSWYQQTPGQGLQFLFEYFSETQRNKGNFPGRFSGRQFSNSRSEMNVSTLELGDSALYLCASSLLQGASLEQYFGPGTRLTVT.

In this sample, this clone is medium-sized (0.01 to 0.1%). The chain couples TRBV11-3 to TRBJ2-3; 12 bases are a match to TRBD2. The CDR3 loop spans 17 amino acids. Trimming cost V 2 bases and J 6 bases; bases outside gene matches: 9. The germline V gene encodes CDR1 SGHNT and CDR2 YENEEA. CDR3 nucleotides: TGTGCCAGCAGCTTACGACTAGCGGGGGCGATTAGGGATACGCAGTATTTT. Amino acid sequence: CASSLRLAGAIRDTQYF.

This chain uses TRBV6-8 with TRBJ1-1, with a weak D call TRBD1 (5 bases). The CDR3 covers 16 residues. In germline, CDR1 is MNHGY, CDR2 SAAAGT. V gave up 0 bases and J gave up 0 bases, with 11 bases separating them. CDR3 protein: CASSYSPGKLNTEAFF. In DNA form, the CDR3 reads TGTGCCAGCAGTTACTCCCCAGGGAAATTGAACACTGAAGCTTTCTTT.

The chain employs TRBV11-3 and TRBJ2-4; TRBD1 matches at 9 bases. Germline values: CDR1 SGHNT, CDR2 YENEEA. The CDR3 covers 16 residues. Germline trimming cut 5 bases from V and 8 bases from J; bases unmatched to any gene: 13. CDR3 DNA: TGTGCCAGCAGCCAATCCGACAGGGGGGGTCGTTACATTCAGTACTTC. It is translated as CASSQSDRGGRYIQYF.

The rearrangement links TRBV6-8 to TRBJ2-3; D is perhaps TRBD1 (7 bases). The CDR3 runs 12 residues. Trimming removed 10 bases from V and 7 bases from J, with 15 bases in between. CDR1 is MNHGY, CDR2 SAAAGT, per germline. The CDR3 region has the DNA TGTGCCACGGCGGAGGGGGCCAATACGCAGTATTTT. This translates into CATAEGANTQYF.

This clone has only a few counts. CDR3 protein: CASREGGGTEAFF. The CDR3 DNA sequence: TGTGCCAGTAGGGAAGGGGGAGGAACTGAAGCTTTCTTT. The chain couples TRBV19 to TRBJ1-1; possibly TRBD1 for D (6 bases). Germline V gene sequence: CDR1 LNHDA, CDR2 SQIVND (reference sequence). The CDR3 is 13 amino acids. V was shortened by 6 bases and J by 5 bases, with 13 bases between the two germline ends.

The chain is built from TRBV18 and TRBJ1-3; D is unclear. Germline CDR1 reads KGHSH; CDR2 reads LQKENI. Trimming removed 3 bases from V and 2 bases from J, with 11 bases in between. The CDR3 consists of 15 residues. CDR3 sequence reads: CASSPSAGAGNTIYF. CDR3 DNA: TGTGCCAGCTCACCTTCTGCCGGTGCTGGAAACACCATATATTTT.

The chain carries TRBV14 and TRBJ2-3; 13 bases map to TRBD2. Germline assignment: CDR1 SGHDN and CDR2 FVKESK. The length of the CDR3 is 17 residues. V trimming: 2 bases; J trimming: 6 bases; junction bases outside the gene matches: 8. The DNA for the CDR3 is TGTGCCAGCAGCCAAACAACTAGCGGGAGGGCCAATGATACGCAGTATTTT. This codes for CASSQTTSGRANDTQYF.

The V and J genes are TRBV11-3 and TRBJ2-7; D may be TRBD1 (5 bases). CDR1 and CDR2 (germline): SGHNT, YENEEA. V was shortened by 1 base and J by 1 base, with 11 bases between the two germline ends. This CDR3 has 15 amino acids. The DNA of the CDR3 is TGTGCCAGCAGCTTAGGCGACAGTAGATCCTACGAGCAGTACTTC. Translated: CASSLGDSRSYEQYF.

The chain joins TRBV8-2 to TRBJ2-3; TRBD2, the D gene given by the table, was not confirmed from the DNA. TRBV8-2 is a known pseudogene. The CDR3 spans 16 residues. The CDR3 bases are TGTGCCAGCAGTCCGGGGACTAGCGGGACCACAGATACGCAGTATTTT. Encoded protein: CASSPGTSGTTDTQYF.